These T cell receptor beta chains were read from a single sample in a study of T cells in Graves' hyperthyroidism and ophthalmopathy. A single record per CDR3 protein comes from TCRdb applying MiXCR to the multiplex PCR reads. The sample gives 300,000 to 450,000 distinct CDR3 sequences, about 14% of which show up once; around a fifth is in the top ten. The material sequenced was blood. These receptor sequences come from a woman younger than 45 with Graves' ophthalmopathy. Both conserved end residues are part of each CDR3. Fields, in order: D gene, clone size, J gene, V gene, CDR3 protein, CDR3 DNA. D genes are given only for firm matches. Size tells how often a clone was seen, or its class if it is expanded.

D: TRBD2; size: many; J: TRBJ2-1; V: TRBV24-1; CDR3: CATSDPSTSGGAYNEQFF; DNA: TGTGCCACCAGTGACCCTTCGACTAGCGGGGGGGCCTACAATGAGCAGTTCTTC
D: .; size: few; J: TRBJ2-3; V: TRBV2; CDR3: CASSEGVAHTQYF; DNA: TGTGCCAGCAGTGAAGGGGTAGCCCATACGCAGTATTTT
D: .; size: few; J: TRBJ1-6; V: TRBV29-1; CDR3: CSVQLRGLDSPLHF; DNA: TGCAGCGTCCAACTAAGGGGACTCGATTCACCCCTCCACTTT
D: .; size: many; J: TRBJ2-1; V: TRBV11-2; CDR3: CASSFTRSPEQFF; DNA: TGTGCCAGCAGCTTTACTAGATCGCCTGAGCAGTTCTTC
D: .; size: many; J: TRBJ1-1; V: TRBV19; CDR3: CASSIVNVGRTEAFF; DNA: TGTGCCAGTAGTATAGTAAATGTAGGGCGCACTGAAGCTTTCTTT
D: .; size: many; J: TRBJ2-3; V: TRBV4-1; CDR3: CASSQGDRASTDTQYF; DNA: TGCGCCAGCAGCCAAGGTGACCGAGCTAGCACAGATACGCAGTATTTT
D: TRBD2; size: many; J: TRBJ2-7; V: TRBV6-1; CDR3: CASGLLPREAYEQYF; DNA: TGTGCCAGCGGACTGCTGCCCCGGGAGGCCTACGAGCAGTACTTC
D: .; size: many; J: TRBJ1-1; V: TRBV30; CDR3: CAWSVVIIGSTEAFF; DNA: TGTGCCTGGAGTGTAGTAATTATAGGGTCCACTGAAGCTTTCTTT
D: TRBD1; size: many; J: TRBJ2-7; V: TRBV30; CDR3: CAWTRDSNTYEQYF; DNA: TGTGCCTGGACGAGGGACAGCAATACCTACGAGCAGTACTTC
D: .; size: many; J: TRBJ2-1; V: TRBV29-1; CDR3: CSVEGDEQFF; DNA: TGCAGCGTTGAGGGTGATGAGCAGTTCTTC
D: .; size: many; J: TRBJ1-5; V: TRBV27; CDR3: CASSVRGMNSNQPQHF; DNA: TGTGCCAGCAGTGTCAGGGGAATGAATAGCAATCAGCCCCAGCATTTT